This T cell receptor beta chain was obtained from a study of chemoradiotherapy in HPV16-positive cancers. This clone was counted a single time. As yet, its antigen is unknown. The CDR3 totals 12 residues. CDR1 and CDR2 (germline): LNHDA, SQIVND (reference sequence). V lost 7 bases and J lost 3, with 10 bases in between. Study-level points and caveats: During treatment, candidate HPV-specific clones and E7-related motifs expanded in tumor. HPV-responsive T-cell expansion during chemoradiotherapy was linked to improved recurrence-free survival in HPV16-positive patients. HPV-specific T cells were functionally defined from only a couple of HPV16-positive patients.

Sequencing used immunoSEQ multiplex PCR; TCRdb keeps in-frame clones, though not all of them. The sample shows over 9,000 clones, over 80% of them seen only once. The TCR originated in a human donor with HPV-associated anogenital cancer. The source material was blood, sampled from a patient who underwent chemoradiotherapy. The chain combines TRBV19 with TRBJ2-7; D possibly corresponds to TRBD2 (6 bases). CDR3 sequence reads: CASTGRHYEQYF. The CDR3 DNA is TGTGCCAGTACCGGGAGACACTACGAGCAGTACTTC. Complete variable domain (other parts from reference TRBV19 and TRBJ2-7): DGGITQSPKYLFRKEGQNVTLSCEQNLNHDAMYWYRQDPGQGLRLIYYSQIVNDFQKGDIAEGYSVSREKKESFPLTVTSAQKNPTAFYLCASTGRHYEQYFGPGTRLTVT.